This TCR beta chain comes out of a study of blood T cell repertoires in COVID-19. Study information: Material from acute and convalescent COVID-19 was sourced from the United States, Italy and Spain.

Profiling relied on immunoSEQ multiplex PCR, and the TCRdb table lists in-frame clones only, not all of them. The data show 150,000 to 200,000 clones, with almost 80% seen just once and about 18% held by the top ten. There are 15 residues in the CDR3. V lost 6 bases and J 2 bases, leaving 16 bases between the germline ends. The germline CDR1 and CDR2 sequences are ENHRY and SYGVKD. The clonotype comes from a man in his fifties or sixties with active or convalescent COVID-19. The chain is built from TRBV10-3 and TRBJ1-2; D may be TRBD1 (6 bases). The sample consisted of peripheral blood. CDR3 nucleotides: TGTGCCATCAGCCCCGACACGGGACAAAACTATGGCTACACCTTC. It is translated as CAISPDTGQNYGYTF.